Detailed here is one T cell receptor (beta chain). Its specificity is not known. A quantity of roughly 0.5 to 1 ug RNA underwent reverse transcription using random hexamers. Multiplex PCR with immunoSEQ amplified the TCR beta CDR3 across 54 Vbeta and 13 Jbeta. MiXCR was run by TCRdb on the immunoSEQ multiplex PCR reads, yielding one entry per CDR3 protein. This table holds around 190,000 distinct CDR3 sequences, about 94% found once. J gave up 1 base and V 6 bases, and 6 bases lay outside the gene matches. Per germline, CDR1 MNHEY and CDR2 SVGAGI. The CDR3 is 15 amino acids. These data come from a study of CD8 T cells in Susac syndrome. General study results and limits: It was acknowledged in the study that its TCR sequencing and HLA analysis involved a relatively small number of individuals.

Healthy donors, matched for age and sex, constituted the control group. The CD8+ and CD4+ T cells were isolated magnetically using a negative isolation approach, whereas the TEMRA cells were enriched by FACS. The chain uses TRBV6-5 and TRBJ2-7; 10 bases agree with TRBD2. The receptor comes from a human donor in good health. Sequenced material: CD4+ T cells from PBMCs. The DNA for the CDR3 is TGTGCCAGCAGCCGAAAGACTAGCGGGTCCTACGAGCAGTACTTC. It codes for CASSRKTSGSYEQYF.